One and the same sample provided the 18 T cell receptor beta chains below, sequenced in a study of blood T cell repertoires in COVID-19. Generated by immunoSEQ multiplex PCR, the TCRdb table keeps only in-frame clones and is missing some. The repertoire holds 83,000 or so clones, with approximately 80% as singletons. The specimen was peripheral blood. The receptor source for this set is a woman aged 80 or over with acute or convalescent COVID-19.

This rearrangement joins TRBV18 to TRBJ2-7; 10 bases line up with TRBD1. The germline V gene encodes CDR1 KGHSH and CDR2 LQKENI. The length of the CDR3 is 15 residues. The V gene end was trimmed by 3 bases and the J gene end by 5 bases; junction bases not matched to a gene: 7. The CDR3 DNA is TGTGCCAGCTCACCTCCGGGACAGGGGTACCACGAGCAGTACTTC. This gives the protein CASSPPGQGYHEQYF.

The V gene is TRBV28, the J gene TRBJ2-5, with no clear D. V was cut by 5 bases and J by 2 bases, with 12 bases left in between. From germline, CDR1 is MDHEN and CDR2 SYDVKM. The CDR3 consists of 14 residues. The CDR3 protein is CASSATATQETQYF. CDR3 DNA: TGTGCCAGCAGTGCTACAGCTACGCAAGAGACCCAGTACTTC.

This chain links TRBV4-3 with TRBJ2-3; TRBD2 aligns across 8 bases. The V and J ends lost 1 base and 4 bases, in that order; junction bases with no gene match: 7. This CDR3 has 16 residues. Germline lookup yields CDR1 LGHNA and CDR2 YSLEER. The CDR3 DNA follows: TGCGCCAGCAGCCAAGGGGACGGCGGGAGGTCAGATACGCAGTATTTT. Translated, it gives CASSQGDGGRSDTQYF.

This chain connects TRBV18 to TRBJ1-1; D perhaps matches TRBD1 (5 bases). The CDR3 loop spans 13 amino acids. The V and J ends lost 5 bases and 3 bases respectively, with 10 bases between them. Germline V gene lookup returns CDR1 KGHSH and CDR2 LQKENI. Here the CDR3 DNA reads TGTGCCAGCTCATCGACAGATTACACTGAAGCTTTCTTT. The encoded protein is CASSSTDYTEAFF. The variable domain in full, with the rest retrieved from reference TRBV18 and TRBJ1-1, is NAGVMQNPRHLVRRRGQEARLRCSPMKGHSHVYWYRQLPEEGLKFMVYLQKENIIDESGMPKERFSAEFPKEGPSILRIQQVVRGDSAAYFCASSSTDYTEAFFGQGTRLTVV.

There are a few counts of this clone. The V call is TRBV5-4, the J call TRBJ2-3; D is possibly TRBD2 (6 bases). This CDR3 region has 15 residues. The germline V gene has CDR1 SGHNT and CDR2 YYREEE (reference sequence). V dropped 4 bases and J dropped 2 bases, with 14 bases sitting between them. DNA of the CDR3: TGTGCCAGCAGCACTGGAGGGCCGGTCACAGATACGCAGTATTTT. This encodes CASSTGGPVTDTQYF.

This clone was detected a few times. This rearrangement joins TRBV6-6 to TRBJ2-7, with 9 bases lining up with TRBD1. The germline V gene has CDR1 MNHNY and CDR2 SVGAGI (reference sequence). V lost 8 bases to trimming and J lost 6 bases; unmatched junction nucleotides: 8. This CDR3 is built from 13 residues. The CDR3 region is CASCAGQGAEQYF. CDR3 in DNA: TGTGCCAGCTGCGCGGGACAGGGCGCCGAGCAGTACTTC.

The genes are TRBV6-1 and TRBJ2-3, with D uncertain. Trimming took 3 bases from V and 6 from J, leaving 10 bases between them. CDR3 length: 13 residues. Germline V gene lookup returns CDR1 MNHNS and CDR2 SASEGT. This CDR3 reads CASSETRVDTQYF. The CDR3 region has the DNA TGTGCCAGCAGTGAGACCCGGGTCGATACGCAGTATTTT.

For the CDR3, the DNA is TGTGCCTGGACCACACCCCCCCAGACCCAGTACTTC. Its translation is CAWTTPPQTQYF. The rearrangement uses TRBV30 and TRBJ2-5; D is uncertain. From germline, CDR1 is GTSNPN and CDR2 SVGIG (reference sequence). V lost 4 bases and J 6 bases, leaving 12 bases between the germline ends. The CDR3 sequence is 12 residues long. Complete variable domain (other parts from reference TRBV30 and TRBJ2-5): SQTIHQWPATLVQPVGSPLSLECTVEGTSNPNLYWYRQAAGRGLQLLFYSVGIGQISSEVPQNLSASRPQDRQFILSSKKLLLSDSGFYLCAWTTPPQTQYFGPGTRLLVL.

This CDR3 reads CASSVYAGAETQYF. The CDR3, as DNA: TGTGCCAGCAGCGTTTACGCCGGAGCGGAGACCCAGTACTTC. This chain joins TRBV9 and TRBJ2-5, with D unclear. V lost 2 bases and J 5 bases, leaving 13 bases between the germline ends. Per the germline V gene, CDR1 is SGDLS and CDR2 is YYNGEE. The CDR3 is made up of 14 amino acids.

This sequence joins TRBV7-8 and TRBJ2-7, with D hard to call. V was clipped by 5 bases and J by 3 bases, with 14 bases between them. The CDR3 is 14 amino acids. Germline V gene sequence: CDR1 SGHVS, CDR2 FQNEAQ. The chain's CDR3 is CASSRQELRYEQYF. CDR3 DNA: TGTGCCAGCAGCCGCCAAGAGCTCCGCTACGAGCAGTACTTC.

The table lists this clone with a few counts. CDR3 region: CASSQQGLDYGYTF. The CDR3, as DNA: TGTGCCAGCAGCCAGCAGGGGCTAGACTATGGCTACACCTTC. The gene calls are TRBV5-4 and TRBJ1-2, with D possibly matching TRBD1 (6 bases). This CDR3 has 14 amino acids. The germline V and J ends were trimmed by 4 bases and 3 bases, with 13 bases remaining between them. Germline CDR1 and CDR2: SGHNT and YYREEE (reference sequence).

This clone has a single count. The CDR3 coding sequence is TGTGCCAGCAGCTTAGCAGGAGGCGATAATTCACCCCTCCACTTT. Protein: CASSLAGGDNSPLHF. The rearrangement uses TRBV7-3 and TRBJ1-6; D gene ambiguous. This CDR3 spans 15 amino acids. V was cut by 2 bases and J by 5 bases, with 10 bases left in between. Germline V CDR1 and CDR2: SGHTA, FQGTGA.

The chain has TRBV15 and TRBJ1-1, with D unclear. Germline V CDR1 and CDR2: LNHNV, YYDKDF (reference sequence). There are 13 residues in the CDR3. V lost 4 bases and J 1 base, leaving 7 bases between the germline ends. The CDR3 here is CATSTSRNTEAFF. The CDR3 bases are TGTGCCACCAGCACGTCCCGGAACACTGAAGCTTTCTTT.

This chain connects TRBV3-1 (or the pseudogene TRBV3-2) to TRBJ2-7; the D gene is possibly TRBD1 (5 bases). Germline assignment: CDR1 LGHDT and CDR2 YNNKEL (reference sequence). Trimming removed 0 bases from V and 3 bases from J, with 9 bases in between. The CDR3 is made up of 14 amino acids. The chain's CDR3 is CASSQEGQSYEQYF. Here the CDR3 DNA reads TGTGCCAGCAGCCAAGAGGGGCAGAGCTACGAGCAGTACTTC.

The chain employs TRBV10-3 and TRBJ1-5; 11 bases match TRBD1. Losses at the gene ends were 10 bases for V and 4 bases for J; bases not matched to a gene: 9. This CDR3 has 15 residues. Germline V gene lookup returns CDR1 ENHRY and CDR2 SYGVKD. CDR3 DNA sequence: TGTGCCACTAAATCCGGGACAGGGGGTAATCAGCCCCAGCATTTT. As protein: CATKSGTGGNQPQHF.

This chain connects TRBV19 to TRBJ1-4; 8 bases agree with TRBD1. CDR1 is LNHDA, CDR2 SQIVND, per germline (reference sequence). Trimming removed 4 bases from V and 5 bases from J; junction bases left unmatched: 3. This CDR3 spans 14 amino acids. The CDR3 loop is CASSRQGRNEKLFF. For the CDR3, the DNA is TGTGCCAGTAGTAGACAGGGGCGGAATGAAAAACTGTTTTTT.

The chain combines TRBV15 with TRBJ2-7; perhaps TRBD1 as D (6 bases). The length of the CDR3 is 13 residues. Trimming pared 3 bases from V and 9 bases from J, leaving 15 bases between. Germline V gives CDR1 LNHNV, CDR2 YYDKDF (reference sequence). This CDR3 reads CATSRDSFLGQYF. CDR3 bases: TGTGCCACCAGCAGGGACAGTTTTCTGGGGCAGTACTTC. Together with reference TRBV15 and TRBJ2-7, the CDR3 gives the full variable domain: DAMVIQNPRYQVTQFGKPVTLSCSQTLNHNVMYWYQQKSSQAPKLLFHYYDKDFNNEADTPDNFQSRRPNTSFCFLDIRSPGLGDTAMYLCATSRDSFLGQYFGPGTRLTVT.

This chain joins TRBV19 and TRBJ2-5; 8 bases are a match to TRBD1. CDR1 LNHDA and CDR2 SQIVND come from the germline V gene (reference sequence). Germline trimming cut 3 bases from V and 5 bases from J; bases unmatched to any gene: 2. The CDR3 extends over 13 amino acids. Written as DNA, the CDR3 is TGTGCCAGTAGTATCTGGACAGGGGAGACCCAGTACTTC. Translated, it gives CASSIWTGETQYF. Full variable domain (remainder filled in from reference TRBV19 and TRBJ2-5): DGGITQSPKYLFRKEGQNVTLSCEQNLNHDAMYWYRQDPGQGLRLIYYSQIVNDFQKGDIAEGYSVSREKKESFPLTVTSAQKNPTAFYLCASSIWTGETQYFGPGTRLLVL.